This passage covers 7 T cell receptor beta chains from one sample sequenced in a study of blood T cell repertoires in COVID-19. Sequenced by immunoSEQ multiplex PCR; TCRdb stores in-frame clones only, minus some. The sample includes a few hundred thousand clones, around 88% of them seen just once. What was sequenced was peripheral blood. The receptors here all came from a woman aged 50 to 65 with acute or convalescent COVID-19.

This chain uses TRBV3-1 (or the pseudogene TRBV3-2) with TRBJ1-4, with D possibly TRBD1 on 6 matching bases. Trimming removed 1 base at V and 5 bases at J, with 11 bases between. The CDR3 totals 15 residues. Germline V gene sequence: CDR1 LGHDT, CDR2 YNNKEL (reference sequence). CDR3 residues: CASSQGARGNEKLFF. DNA of the CDR3: TGTGCCAGCAGCCAAGGAGCCAGGGGAAATGAAAAACTGTTTTTT.

The gene calls are TRBV4-1 and TRBJ2-7; maybe TRBD2 (5 bases). CDR1 MGHRA and CDR2 YSYEKL come from the germline V gene. This CDR3 is built from 14 residues. Trimming removed 0 bases at V and 2 bases at J, with 8 bases between. CDR3 DNA sequence: TGCGCCAGCAGCCAAGAGTGGACTCCCTACGAGCAGTACTTC. Translating it yields CASSQEWTPYEQYF.

The rearrangement uses TRBV24-1 and TRBJ2-5; D is unresolved. V was pared by 6 bases and J by 5 bases, with 18 bases between. CDR3 size: 15 residues. Germline V gene data show CDR1 as KGHDR and CDR2 as SFDVKD. The CDR3, as DNA: TGTGCCACCAGTCCCAGCAGGTCTTCTCTTGAGACCCAGTACTTC. It translates to CATSPSRSSLETQYF.

The chain employs TRBV7-2 and TRBJ2-1; D call uncertain. The germline CDR1 and CDR2 sequences are SGHTA and FQGNSA. V was clipped by 1 base and J by 3 bases, with 10 bases between them. The CDR3 runs to 15 residues. DNA of the CDR3: TGTGCCAGCAGCTTAGTCACAAACCTCTACAATGAGCAGTTCTTC. Its translation: CASSLVTNLYNEQFF. Full variable domain (rest looked up from reference TRBV7-2 and TRBJ2-1): GAGVSQSPSNKVTEKGKDVELRCDPISGHTALYWYRQSLGQGLEFLIYFQGNSAPDKSGLPSDRFSAERTGGSVSTLTIQRTQQEDSAVYLCASSLVTNLYNEQFFGPGTRLTVL.

This sequence joins TRBV4-1 and TRBJ1-6; tentatively, D is TRBD1 (6 bases). The CDR3 covers 15 residues. V gave up 5 bases and J gave up 8 bases, with 16 bases separating them. Germline V CDR1 and CDR2: MGHRA, YSYEKL. CDR3 amino acids: CASSSWTDPDSPLHF. CDR3 coding DNA: TGCGCCAGCAGCTCTTGGACAGACCCTGATTCACCCCTCCACTTT.

The genes are TRBV2 and TRBJ1-1; 9 bases are a match to TRBD1. The V segment lost 6 bases and the J segment 6 bases; nucleotides outside the gene matches: 5. The germline V gene has CDR1 SNHLY and CDR2 FYNNEI. There are 13 residues in the CDR3. CDR3 sequence (DNA): TGTGCCAGCAGGACAGGGGGGGTCGCTGAAGCTTTCTTT. The encoded protein is CASRTGGVAEAFF.

The rearrangement uses TRBV29-1 and TRBJ2-7, with 7 nucleotides matching TRBD1. Trimming removed 4 bases from V and 2 bases from J; junction bases left unmatched: 8. Germline lookup yields CDR1 SQVTM and CDR2 ANQGSEA. The CDR3 is 14 residues long. The CDR3 DNA follows: TGCAGCGTTGTTCAAAGGGACAGCGCCTACGAGCAGTACTTC. Protein: CSVVQRDSAYEQYF.